This T cell receptor beta chain emerged from a study of cytomegalovirus exposure and HLA in healthy donors. CDR1 and CDR2 from the germline V gene are MNHNY and SVGAGI (reference sequence). V lost 2 bases to trimming and J lost 13 bases; unmatched junction nucleotides: 5. The CDR3 runs 13 residues. The PCR had 60 Vbeta and 13 Jbeta primers. The method was immunoSEQ multiplex PCR; TCRdb's version includes in-frame clones alone and lacks a portion of them. The sample gives 100,000 to 150,000 clones, over 70% of which show up once; less than 2% is in the top ten. Source material: PBMCs. The V call is TRBV6-6, the J call TRBJ1-4, with 9 bases identical to TRBD1. The TCR originated in a woman between 40 and 50 years old in good health and CMV-seronegative. The DNA for the CDR3 is TGTGCCAGCAGTTACAGGGACAGGGACCGACTGTTTTTT. This codes for CASSYRDRDRLFF.